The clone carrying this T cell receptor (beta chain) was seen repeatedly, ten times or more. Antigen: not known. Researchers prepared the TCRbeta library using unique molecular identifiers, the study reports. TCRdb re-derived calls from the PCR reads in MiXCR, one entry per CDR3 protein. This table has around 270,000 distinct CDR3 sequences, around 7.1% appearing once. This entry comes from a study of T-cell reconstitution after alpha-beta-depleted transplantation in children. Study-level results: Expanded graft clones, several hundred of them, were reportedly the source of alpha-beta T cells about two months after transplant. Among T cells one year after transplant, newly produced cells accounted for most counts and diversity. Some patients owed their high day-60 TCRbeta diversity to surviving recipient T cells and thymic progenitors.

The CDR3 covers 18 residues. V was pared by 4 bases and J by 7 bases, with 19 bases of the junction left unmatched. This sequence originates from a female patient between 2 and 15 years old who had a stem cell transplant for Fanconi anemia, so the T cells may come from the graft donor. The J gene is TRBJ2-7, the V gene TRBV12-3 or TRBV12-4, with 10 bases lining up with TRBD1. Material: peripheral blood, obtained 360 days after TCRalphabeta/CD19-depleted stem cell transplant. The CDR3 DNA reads TGTGCCAGCAGTTCCCGGGACAGGGGAATTGTAGTGGAGGGGGAGCAGTACTTC. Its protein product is CASSSRDRGIVVEGEQYF.